Shown below are 8 T cell receptor beta chains from a single sample sequenced in a study of blood T cell repertoires in COVID-19. This table comes from immunoSEQ multiplex PCR, and its TCRdb copy is limited to in-frame clones, with some not included. Among a few hundred thousand clones, approximately 90% were seen once, and the ten largest hold over 4%. Sequencing was carried out using PBMCs or T cells enriched from blood (not recorded which). The source of these receptors is a woman in her thirties who had recovered from COVID-19.

The V gene is TRBV18, the J gene TRBJ1-4; unclear D gene. CDR3 length: 13 amino acids. Per germline, CDR1 KGHSH and CDR2 LQKENI. The V end lost 6 bases, the J end lost 7 bases, and 12 bases lay between the germline ends. CDR3 region: CASSPSRGEKLFF. The CDR3 DNA follows: TGTGCCAGCTCCCCGTCTCGGGGTGAAAAACTGTTTTTT.

The chain carries TRBV11-2 and TRBJ2-7; D may be TRBD2 (5 bases). V was pared by 0 bases and J by 2 bases, with 11 bases between. This CDR3 is built from 15 residues. Looked up from germline, CDR1 is SGHAT and CDR2 is FQNNGV. CDR3: CASSLEEVRPYEQYF. DNA of the CDR3: TGTGCCAGCAGCTTAGAGGAGGTTAGGCCCTACGAGCAGTACTTC. Variable domain in full (rest from reference TRBV11-2 and TRBJ2-7): EAGVAQSPRYKIIEKRQSVAFWCNPISGHATLYWYQQILGQGPKLLIQFQNNGVVDDSQLPKDRFSAERLKGVDSTLKIQPAKLEDSAVYLCASSLEEVRPYEQYFGPGTRLTVT.

The chain combines TRBV28 with TRBJ1-5; TRBD1 aligns across 7 bases. From germline, CDR1 is MDHEN and CDR2 SYDVKM. V lost 4 bases and J lost 10; bases outside the gene matches: 7. The CDR3 length is 13 residues. This chain's CDR3 is CASSYRGWGPQHF. In DNA, the CDR3 is TGTGCCAGCAGTTACAGGGGCTGGGGACCCCAGCATTTT.

The chain carries TRBV30 and TRBJ1-5, with D hard to call. Germline CDR1 reads GTSNPN; CDR2 reads SVGIG (reference sequence). This CDR3 comprises 13 residues. V dropped 3 bases and J dropped 6 bases, with 12 bases sitting between them. The CDR3 DNA reads TGTGCCTGGAGCGTCCGAGAGAGTCAGCCCCAGCATTTT. Translated: CAWSVRESQPQHF.

The chain carries TRBV15 and TRBJ1-5; TRBD1 is a possible D gene (6 bases). The CDR3 runs to 15 residues. The germline gives CDR1 LNHNV, CDR2 YYDKDF (reference sequence). Trimming pared 1 base from V and 10 bases from J, leaving 17 bases between. This CDR3 reads CATSRAGGPLNPQHF. The CDR3 DNA follows: TGTGCCACCAGCAGAGCTGGGGGCCCCCTGAACCCCCAGCATTTT.

The gene calls are TRBV7-2 and TRBJ2-7, with 10 bases matching TRBD2. This CDR3 is built from 16 residues. Germline loops: CDR1 SGHTA, CDR2 FQGNSA. The junction had 11 bases not matched to a gene; V was cut back by 4 bases and J by 5 bases. The CDR3 DNA is TGTGCCAGCAGCTCTTTAGCGGGAGGCACCGAGGACGAGCAGTACTTC. Amino acid sequence: CASSSLAGGTEDEQYF.

The chain employs TRBV3-1 (or the pseudogene TRBV3-2) and TRBJ1-1, with 8 bases fitting TRBD1. This CDR3 contains 14 residues. In germline, CDR1 is LGHDT, CDR2 YNNKEL (reference sequence). Trimming took 4 bases from V and 4 from J; bases not matched to a gene: 5. CDR3 loop: CASSRGTGGTEAFF. In nucleotides, the CDR3 is TGTGCCAGCAGCCGCGGGACAGGTGGCACTGAAGCTTTCTTT.

The rearrangement links TRBV25-1 to TRBJ2-5, with 7 bases that match TRBD2. After removal of 5 bases from V and 1 base from J, the junction contained 4 bases not matched to a gene. The CDR3 totals 14 residues. Germline lookup yields CDR1 MGHDK and CDR2 SYGVNS. CDR3: CASSFGGIQETQYF. In nucleotides, the CDR3 is TGTGCCAGCAGTTTCGGGGGGATCCAAGAGACCCAGTACTTC.